This entry concerns a single TCR beta chain. Its antigen is unknown. The assay was immunoSEQ multiplex PCR, and TCRdb's table has in-frame clones only and misses some. This sample yields under 250,000 clones, of which roughly 84% are seen a single time; 2% belongs to the top ten. The CDR3 contains 13 residues. Germline-derived CDR1 and CDR2 are SGHRS and YFSETQ. V shed 7 bases and J 9 bases; nucleotides not matched to a gene: 11. The data belong to a study of cytomegalovirus exposure and HLA in healthy donors. Study background: The 90 to 150 validation repertoires used the same platform as the 550 to 750 first-cohort repertoires, a later analysis reported.

Study results and limitations: Under in vitro conditions, three CMV-associated chains were confirmed as specific for CMV antigens. A later analysis found first-cohort TCR clusters tended to co-occur in the 120 validation repertoires. Rarity characterized most TCR sequences, yet some public TCRs appeared in many donors.

This chain connects TRBV5-1 to TRBJ1-2, with 8 bases fitting TRBD1. Material for sequencing was PBMCs. The source of this sequence is a woman under 30 in good health and CMV-seropositive. The CDR3 loop reads CASGPGGILSYTF. For the CDR3, the DNA is TGCGCCAGCGGCCCAGGGGGCATACTAAGCTACACCTTC.